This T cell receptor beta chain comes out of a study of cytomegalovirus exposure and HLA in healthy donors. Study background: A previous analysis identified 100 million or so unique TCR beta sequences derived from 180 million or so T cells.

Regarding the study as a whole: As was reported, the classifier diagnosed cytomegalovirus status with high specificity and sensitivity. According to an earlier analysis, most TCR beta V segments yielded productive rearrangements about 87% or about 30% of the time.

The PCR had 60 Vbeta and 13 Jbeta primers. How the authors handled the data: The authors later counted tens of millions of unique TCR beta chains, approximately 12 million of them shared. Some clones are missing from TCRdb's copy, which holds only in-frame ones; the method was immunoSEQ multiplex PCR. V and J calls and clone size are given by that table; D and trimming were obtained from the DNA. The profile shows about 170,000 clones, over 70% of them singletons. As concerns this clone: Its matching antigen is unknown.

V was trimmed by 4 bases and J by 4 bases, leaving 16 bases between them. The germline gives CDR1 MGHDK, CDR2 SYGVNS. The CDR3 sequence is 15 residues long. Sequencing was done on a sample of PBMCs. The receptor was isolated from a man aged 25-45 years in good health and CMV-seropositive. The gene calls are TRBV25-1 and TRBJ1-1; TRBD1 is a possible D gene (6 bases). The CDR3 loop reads CASSAPGVVGTEAFF. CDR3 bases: TGTGCCAGCAGTGCCCCAGGGGTGGTAGGCACTGAAGCTTTCTTT.